This TCR beta chain was captured in a study of blood T cell repertoires in COVID-19. About the research overall: The United States, Italy and Spain were the sources of the acute and convalescent COVID-19 samples.

This clone showed up just a few times. In the study's own analysis: Reference gene primer amplification gave nucleated cell count estimates. Generated by immunoSEQ multiplex PCR, the TCRdb table keeps only in-frame clones and is missing some. V, J and clone size are taken as reported in that table, and D and trimming were inferred from the DNA itself. Of some 180,000 clones listed, 76% are singletons. Germline V gene sequence: CDR1 SEHNR, CDR2 FQNEAQ (reference sequence). This CDR3 contains 12 residues. Trimming stripped 9 bases from V and 6 bases from J, with 15 bases between. The TCR was taken from a woman between 45 and 65 years old with active or convalescent COVID-19. The chain is built from TRBV7-9 and TRBJ2-7; D is possibly TRBD1 (6 bases). Sequenced input: peripheral blood. CDR3 in DNA: TGTGCCAGTCGAGACAGGCACTCCGAGCAGTACTTC. Translation: CASRDRHSEQYF. Together with reference TRBV7-9 and TRBJ2-7, the CDR3 gives the full variable domain: DTGVSQNPRHKITKRGQNVTFRCDPISEHNRLYWYRQTLGQGPEFLTYFQNEAQLEKSRLLSDRFSAERPKGSFSTLEIQRTEQGDSAMYLCASRDRHSEQYFGPGTRLTVT.